Below are 12 T cell receptor beta chains sequenced from a single sample in a study of blood T cell repertoires in COVID-19. Assay used: immunoSEQ multiplex PCR; TCRdb lists only in-frame clones, some missing. The table shows 150,000 to 190,000 clones, with about four fifths occurring only once. Sequenced: peripheral blood. The receptors come from a man aged 55 to 70 with acute or convalescent COVID-19.

This clone occurred a few times. The chain is built from TRBV5-6 and TRBJ1-2; D is undetermined. Looked up from germline, CDR1 is SGHDT and CDR2 is YYEEEE. This CDR3 is built from 15 residues. Trimming shortened V by 2 bases and J by 1 base, and 12 bases separated the two germline ends. CDR3: CASSFASRVNYGYTF. CDR3 nucleotide sequence: TGTGCCAGCAGCTTTGCATCGCGGGTTAACTATGGCTACACCTTC.

The chain carries TRBV20-1 and TRBJ1-2; tentative D call: TRBD1 (5 bases). V was pared by 3 bases and J by 5 bases, with 13 bases between. There are 13 residues in the CDR3. CDR1 is DFQATT, CDR2 SNEGSKA, per germline (reference sequence). DNA for the CDR3: TGCAGTGCTAGTCCCCAGGGTCGATATGGCTACACCTTC. Protein: CSASPQGRYGYTF.

The V and J genes are TRBV6-2 or TRBV6-3 and TRBJ1-1; D not resolved. V was pared by 0 bases and J by 6 bases, with 14 bases between. The germline V gene has CDR1 MNHEY and CDR2 SVGEGT. This CDR3 is 15 amino acids long. The CDR3 bases are TGTGCCAGCAGTTACTCGATGGTAAGAGGCGCTGAAGCTTTCTTT. Encoded protein: CASSYSMVRGAEAFF.

The V gene is TRBV11-3, the J gene TRBJ2-1; 14 bases align to TRBD2. The CDR3 totals 15 residues. With V trimmed by 5 bases and J by 6 bases, 3 bases remained unmatched. Germline assignment: CDR1 SGHNT and CDR2 YENEEA. DNA of the CDR3: TGTGCCAGCAGCCCTGGACTAGCGGGGGGCAATGAGCAGTTCTTC. Translated, it gives CASSPGLAGGNEQFF.

The chain couples TRBV3-1 (or the pseudogene TRBV3-2) to TRBJ2-7, with TRBD2 identical over 13 bases. V gave up 0 bases and J gave up 6 bases; unmatched junction bases: 5. This CDR3 is built from 16 residues. Germline values: CDR1 LGHDT, CDR2 YNNKEL (reference sequence). DNA for the CDR3: TGTGCCAGCAGCCAAGAACCCCGACTAGCGGGGGGCGAGCAGTACTTC. Translation gives CASSQEPRLAGGEQYF.

The rearrangement links TRBV7-2 to TRBJ2-1; no definite D call. The ends were cut back, 0 bases at V and 3 bases at J, with 6 bases in the middle. There are 14 residues in the CDR3. In germline, CDR1 is SGHTA, CDR2 FQGNSA. The CDR3 DNA reads TGTGCCAGCAGCTTAGCCCCCGGCTACAATGAGCAGTTCTTC. Its translation is CASSLAPGYNEQFF.

The chain combines TRBV5-1 with TRBJ2-3; D perhaps matches TRBD2 (5 bases). V lost 0 bases and J 2 bases, leaving 13 bases between the germline ends. This CDR3 is 16 amino acids long. Germline V CDR1 and CDR2: SGHRS, YFSETQ. CDR3: CASSLARQEVTDTQYF. Here the CDR3 DNA reads TGCGCCAGCAGCTTGGCCCGGCAGGAGGTCACAGATACGCAGTATTTT. Based on the CDR3 plus reference TRBV5-1 and TRBJ2-3, the full variable domain is KAGVTQTPRYLIKTRGQQVTLSCSPISGHRSVSWYQQTPGQGLQFLFEYFSETQRNKGNFPGRFSGRQFSNSRSEMNVSTLELGDSALYLCASSLARQEVTDTQYFGPGTRLTVL.

This rearrangement joins TRBV7-3 to TRBJ1-1, with 9 bases fitting TRBD1. Per the germline V gene, CDR1 is SGHTA and CDR2 is FQGTGA. This CDR3 has 15 residues. V trimming: 6 bases; J trimming: 6 bases; junction bases outside the gene matches: 11. Written as DNA, the CDR3 is TGTGCCAGCAGTCCGACAGGGGGAAGAAGTTCTGAAGCTTTCTTT. This gives the protein CASSPTGGRSSEAFF.

This clone showed up just a few times. The V gene is TRBV28, the J gene TRBJ2-1; 11 bases line up with TRBD2. The CDR3 consists of 16 residues. J gave up 4 bases and V 6 bases, and 8 bases lay outside the gene matches. Germline V gives CDR1 MDHEN, CDR2 SYDVKM. The CDR3 coding sequence is TGTGCCAGCAGAGGGACTAGCGGTGCGAATTACAATGAGCAGTTCTTC. Encoded protein: CASRGTSGANYNEQFF. The variable domain in full, with the rest retrieved from reference TRBV28 and TRBJ2-1, is DVKVTQSSRYLVKRTGEKVFLECVQDMDHENMFWYRQDPGLGLRLIYFSYDVKMKEKGDIPEGYSVSREKKERFSLILESASTNQTSMYLCASRGTSGANYNEQFFGPGTRLTVL.

The rearrangement joins TRBV5-1 to TRBJ2-1; 10 bases agree with TRBD1. V was clipped by 4 bases and J by 5 bases; unmatched bases: 9. There are 16 residues in the CDR3. Germline V gene data show CDR1 as SGHRS and CDR2 as YFSETQ. CDR3 residues: CASSTGTGALNNEQFF. CDR3 coding DNA: TGCGCCAGCAGCACTGGGACAGGGGCCTTGAACAATGAGCAGTTCTTC.

The gene calls are TRBV6-6 and TRBJ1-1; D perhaps matches TRBD1 (5 bases). V dropped 2 bases and J dropped 2 bases, with 15 bases sitting between them. Germline values: CDR1 MNHNY, CDR2 SVGAGI (reference sequence). The CDR3 loop spans 16 amino acids. The CDR3 DNA is TGTGCCAGCAGTTACCCCCAAACAGGACACAACACTGAAGCTTTCTTT. It is translated as CASSYPQTGHNTEAFF.

This chain uses TRBV29-1 with TRBJ2-7; D ambiguous. The V gene's germline CDR1 is SQVTM and CDR2 ANQGSEA. V lost 4 bases and J lost 6, with 10 bases in between. The CDR3 extends over 11 amino acids. This chain's CDR3 is CSVANTREQYF. In DNA form, the CDR3 reads TGCAGCGTTGCGAACACCCGCGAGCAGTACTTC.